This TCR beta chain was sequenced for a study of control samples from healthy donors and cancer patients. CDR3 length: 15 amino acids. The V gene's germline CDR1 is SGHAT and CDR2 FQNNGV. Trimming shortened V by 1 base and J by 0 bases, and 9 bases separated the two germline ends. Generated by immunoSEQ multiplex PCR, the TCRdb table keeps only in-frame clones and is missing some. The data contain over 150,000 clones, nearly 96% of them seen just once; the ten biggest clones take up about 0.94%. This receptor was obtained from a woman in her twenties or thirties in good health. Input material: blood. The rearrangement joins TRBV11-2 to TRBJ1-1; no clear D gene. The CDR3: CASSLAPTMNTEAFF. The DNA of the CDR3 is TGTGCCAGCAGCTTAGCCCCTACGATGAACACTGAAGCTTTCTTT.